This T cell receptor (beta chain) came from a study of T cell responses to AZD1222 COVID-19 vaccine. As for the study in general: Pooled samples include second doses given at about 4 or 12 weeks.

Whole-study results and caveats: Breadth and depth of Spike-specific TCRs rose after two AZD1222 doses. CD4 TCRs linked to vaccination spanned spike, dominating at 160-218 and 743-854. Only after the peak T cell response were repertoires sampled.

Note on this clone: Its antigen is unknown.

The CDR3 totals 19 residues. Losses at the gene ends were 5 bases for V and 1 base for J; bases not matched to a gene: 11. Germline lookup yields CDR1 SGHTA and CDR2 FQGNSA. TCRdb's copy holds only in-frame clones and misses some; the assay was immunoSEQ multiplex PCR. The data contain around 140,000 clones, roughly 92% of them singletons. This chain joins TRBV7-2 and TRBJ2-1, with 13 bases matching TRBD2. The sample in question was peripheral blood, obtained on day 0 of AZD1222 vaccination. The sequence was collected from an adult in good health. CDR3 nucleotides: TGTGCCAGCAGCCCCCGGGCCAGGACTAGCGGGAGATCCTACAATGAGCAGTTCTTC. It specifies CASSPRARTSGRSYNEQFF.